The 26 T cell receptor beta chains in this list originate from one sample, sequenced in a study of T cells in localized non-small cell lung cancer. TCRdb's table, derived via immunoSEQ multiplex PCR, lists solely in-frame clones and lacks some. The sample shows some 1,400 clones, roughly 33% of them seen only once. The material sequenced was normal lung tissue next to the tumor, taken before any cancer treatment. These receptors originate from a man aged 40-75 years with stage I lung adenocarcinoma.

This sequence joins TRBV28 and TRBJ1-5; TRBD1 might be the D (6 bases). The CDR3 consists of 13 residues. The germline V gene encodes CDR1 MDHEN and CDR2 SYDVKM. Trimming stripped 6 bases from V and 0 bases from J, with 6 bases between. CDR3 DNA: TGTGCCAGCAGGACAGGTAGCAATCAGCCCCAGCATTTT. Its translation is CASRTGSNQPQHF.

The chain uses TRBV28 and TRBJ1-5; D is unresolved. This CDR3 region has 12 residues. Germline-derived CDR1 and CDR2 are MDHEN and SYDVKM. The V end lost 9 bases, the J end lost 7 bases, and 13 bases lay between the germline ends. The CDR3 spells CASARRLQPQHF. CDR3 nucleotides: TGTGCCAGTGCCAGACGACTGCAGCCCCAGCATTTT.

This clone was counted a few times. Germline is not matched at one junction end, which may reflect a read error. The V gene is TRBV6-8, the J gene TRBJ2-1; unclear D gene. The germline V gene encodes CDR1 MNHGY and CDR2 SAAAGT. The CDR3 is 14 amino acids. The CDR3: CAISRTDARNEQFF. As DNA, the CDR3 is TGTGCCATCAGTCGGACGGATGCGCGCAATGAGCAGTTCTTC.

Judged by abundance, this clone is medium-sized. V gene TRBV9 combines with J gene TRBJ1-2; D is uncertain. Germline V gene lookup returns CDR1 SGDLS and CDR2 YYNGEE. Between the trimmed V and J ends, which lost 0 bases and 6 bases, there was a span of 9 bases. CDR3 size: 13 residues. The CDR3 DNA is TGTGCCAGCAGCGTAGGTCAGCGCCATGGCTACACCTTC. This encodes CASSVGQRHGYTF.

This chain uses TRBV19 with TRBJ1-1; possible D gene TRBD1, 5 bases. The germline gives CDR1 LNHDA, CDR2 SQIVND (reference sequence). V lost 4 bases to trimming and J lost 11 bases, with 20 bases between them. The CDR3 sequence is 14 residues long. CDR3: CASSTTGGWGYAFF. CDR3 sequence (DNA): TGTGCCAGTAGTACGACCGGCGGGTGGGGGTACGCTTTCTTT.

This clone has more than one count but fewer than ten. V is TRBV6-8 and J is TRBJ2-2, with D possibly being TRBD1 (5 bases). The CDR3 has 14 amino acids. V was cut by 0 bases and J by 3 bases, with 5 bases left in between. Germline CDR1 MNHGY, CDR2 SAAAGT. As DNA, the CDR3 is TGTGCCAGCAGTTACTCAGGGGACACCGGGGAGCTGTTTTTT. Translation gives CASSYSGDTGELFF.

This clone counts as large. In DNA, the CDR3 is TGTGCCAGCAGCAAGGGGGCGGCTAGCGGGAGGGCAGAGCAGTTCTTC. Protein sequence: CASSKGAASGRAEQFF. The J gene is TRBJ2-1, the V gene TRBV11-3; TRBD2 aligns across 12 bases. Per the germline V gene, CDR1 is SGHNT and CDR2 is YENEEA. V was pared by 5 bases and J by 10 bases, with 12 bases of the junction left unmatched. This CDR3 contains 16 residues.

Only a few counts were recorded for this clone. The chain recombines TRBV19 with TRBJ2-1; D is uncertain. The CDR3 extends over 14 amino acids. Trimming pared 5 bases from V and 6 bases from J, leaving 14 bases between. The germline CDR1 and CDR2 sequences are LNHDA and SQIVND (reference sequence). CDR3 DNA sequence: TGTGCCAGTAGTGACGACACGCCCCCCAATGAGCAGTTCTTC. Translated: CASSDDTPPNEQFF.

CDR3 DNA: TGTGCCAGCAGTTATCGTGGGGCCAACGTCCTGACTTTC. It translates to CASSYRGANVLTF. This rearrangement joins TRBV6-8 to TRBJ2-6; D not certain. This CDR3 has 13 amino acids. The V gene's germline CDR1 is MNHGY and CDR2 SAAAGT. Trimming pared 3 bases from V and 3 bases from J, leaving 3 bases between.

The chain is built from TRBV14 and TRBJ2-7; D call uncertain. Trimming removed 1 base at V and 3 bases at J, with 19 bases between. The CDR3 length is 17 residues. Germline CDR1 SGHDN, CDR2 FVKESK. CDR3 sequence (DNA): TGTGCCAGCAGCCAAGGAATGAGATTGCCCGAAGACTACGAGCAGTACTTC. Amino acid sequence: CASSQGMRLPEDYEQYF.

J is TRBJ1-2 and V is TRBV25-1; D is unclear. Trimming removed 5 bases from V and 3 bases from J, with 10 bases in between. The CDR3 consists of 13 residues. Per the germline V gene, CDR1 is MGHDK and CDR2 is SYGVNS. The chain's CDR3 is CASSYQNYYGYTF. The CDR3 bases are TGTGCCAGCAGTTATCAGAACTACTATGGCTACACCTTC.

This clone was seen only once. The chain is built from TRBV19 and TRBJ1-5; TRBD1 agrees at 10 bases. The trim removed 6 bases at V and 6 bases at J, leaving 2 bases unmatched. CDR1 and CDR2 from the germline V gene are LNHDA and SQIVND (reference sequence). This CDR3 has 13 amino acids. CDR3 sequence: CASRTGGSQPQHF. The CDR3 DNA reads as TGTGCCAGTAGGACAGGGGGCAGTCAGCCCCAGCATTTT.

This clone was observed a handful of times. Germline and junction disagree at one end, which may indicate a read error. The chain joins TRBV6-8 to TRBJ1-1, with D tentatively TRBD1 (5 bases). CDR1 and CDR2 (germline): MNHGY, SAAAGT. The CDR3 is 13 amino acids. This CDR3 is CAISYPGLRETFF. In DNA, the CDR3 is TGTGCCATCAGTTATCCGGGACTTCGCGAAACTTTCTTT.

The V and J genes are TRBV28 and TRBJ1-5; 7 nucleotides agree with TRBD1. Germline V lookup: CDR1 MDHEN, CDR2 SYDVKM. The CDR3 spans 17 residues. V shed 7 bases and J 1 base; nucleotides not matched to a gene: 13. Here the CDR3 reads CASNSRFGQDSNQPQHF. The CDR3 bases are TGTGCCAGCAATAGTCGATTCGGACAGGACAGCAATCAGCCCCAGCATTTT.

The chain uses TRBV9 and TRBJ2-3, with 12 bases identical to TRBD2. The CDR3 is 15 amino acids. Germline V gene sequence: CDR1 SGDLS, CDR2 YYNGEE. V shed 0 bases, J shed 6 bases, and the junction held 2 bases outside the gene matches. The CDR3 bases are TGTGCCAGCAGCGTAGAACTAGCGGGGGGTGATACGCAGTATTTT. Its protein is CASSVELAGGDTQYF.

This chain joins TRBV18 and TRBJ2-1, with a possible D match to TRBD1 (5 bases). With 2 bases removed from V and 8 bases from J, the gap between germline ends came to 22 bases. Germline lookup yields CDR1 KGHSH and CDR2 LQKENI. This CDR3 has 17 amino acids. This chain's CDR3 is CASSPSDSPVRAHEQFF. CDR3 bases: TGTGCCAGCTCACCATCAGACTCCCCAGTCAGGGCTCATGAGCAGTTCTTC.

The chain uses TRBV28 and TRBJ2-7, with no clear D. Between the trimmed V and J ends, which lost 2 bases and 2 bases, there was a span of 16 bases. This CDR3 has 16 residues. Germline loops: CDR1 MDHEN, CDR2 SYDVKM. The CDR3 DNA reads TGTGCCAGCAGTTTAATCGCCAGTACCCCCCCCTACGAGCAGTACTTC. Residues: CASSLIASTPPYEQYF.

The chain carries TRBV11-3 and TRBJ2-3; TRBD2 might be the D (5 bases). Germline V gives CDR1 SGHNT, CDR2 YENEEA. Trimming removed 3 bases at V and 2 bases at J, with 15 bases between. There are 16 residues in the CDR3. The CDR3 region has the DNA TGTGCCAGCAGCTTCCAAGGTTCCGGGGTCACAGATACGCAGTATTTT. This codes for CASSFQGSGVTDTQYF. The entire variable domain, with the rest obtained from reference TRBV11-3 and TRBJ2-3, is as follows: EAGVVQSPRYKIIEKKQPVAFWCNPISGHNTLYWYLQNLGQGPELLIRYENEEAVDDSQLPKDRFSAERLKGVDSTLKIQPAELGDSAVYLCASSFQGSGVTDTQYFGPGTRLTVL.

The chain is built from TRBV29-1 and TRBJ2-5; D is ambiguous. The CDR3 covers 12 residues. Germline V gene sequence: CDR1 SQVTM, CDR2 ANQGSEA. V was pared by 6 bases and J by 5 bases, with 13 bases between. The CDR3 nucleotides are TGCAGCGTCTTCAAGGGTGGCGAGACCCAGTACTTC. The encoded protein is CSVFKGGETQYF.

The CDR3 reads CASSQGRQGVYEQYF. CDR3 DNA sequence: TGTGCCAGCAGCCAAGGAAGGCAGGGGGTCTACGAGCAGTACTTC. V and J are TRBV14 and TRBJ2-7; 7 bases line up with TRBD1. CDR1 is SGHDN, CDR2 FVKESK, per germline. J lost 3 bases, V lost 1 base, and 6 bases had no gene match. The CDR3 length is 15 residues.

Only a few counts were recorded for this clone. The CDR3 DNA reads as TGTGCCAGCAGTCCAGTAGGTTACAGCTCCTACGAGCAGTACTTC. This codes for CASSPVGYSSYEQYF. The genes are TRBV11-3 and TRBJ2-7; D unclear. The CDR3 sequence is 15 residues long. V shed 6 bases and J shed 0 bases, with 15 bases lying between them. Germline lookup yields CDR1 SGHNT and CDR2 YENEEA.

A few counts support this clone. The chain employs TRBV6-8 and TRBJ2-7; D ambiguous. CDR1 is MNHGY and CDR2 is SAAAGT in the germline V gene. The ends were cut back, 0 bases at V and 2 bases at J, with 8 bases in the middle. The CDR3 contains 14 residues. The CDR3 region has the DNA TGTGCCAGCAGTTACTCGCCGCTTACCTACGAGCAGTACTTC. It codes for CASSYSPLTYEQYF.

This sequence joins TRBV9 and TRBJ1-1; 7 bases are shared with TRBD1. The CDR3 extends over 17 amino acids. The V and J ends lost 3 bases and 0 bases, in that order; junction bases with no gene match: 11. CDR1 and CDR2 (germline): SGDLS, YYNGEE. CDR3 sequence reads: CASSGTTGETMNTEAFF. The CDR3 nucleotides read TGTGCCAGCAGCGGGACAACAGGGGAAACCATGAACACTGAAGCTTTCTTT.

The CDR3 spells CASSISVVAGTYNEQFF. CDR3 nucleotides: TGTGCCAGTAGTATCTCCGTGGTGGCAGGAACCTACAATGAGCAGTTCTTC. V is TRBV19 and J is TRBJ2-1; unclear D gene. The CDR3 has 17 residues. Germline CDR1 and CDR2: LNHDA and SQIVND (reference sequence). V gave up 3 bases and J gave up 2 bases, with 17 bases separating them.

This clone was seen more than once but under ten times. The rearrangement joins TRBV4-1 to TRBJ2-2; D uncertain. V lost 4 bases and J lost 1, with 16 bases in between. This CDR3 has 17 amino acids. Per the germline V gene, CDR1 is MGHRA and CDR2 is YSYEKL. CDR3 region: CASSRKVASRNTGELFF. CDR3 DNA sequence: TGCGCCAGCAGCCGCAAGGTAGCTAGTAGGAACACCGGGGAGCTGTTTTTT.

There are a few counts of this clone. This rearrangement joins TRBV11-3 to TRBJ1-2; D call uncertain. The CDR3 has 15 residues. CDR1 and CDR2 from the germline V gene are SGHNT and YENEEA. Between the trimmed V and J ends, which lost 1 base and 4 bases, there was a span of 13 bases. CDR3 sequence reads: CASSLVASQFYGYTF. The CDR3 DNA reads TGTGCCAGCAGCTTAGTGGCTTCCCAGTTCTATGGCTACACCTTC.